These 25 T cell receptor beta chains came from one sample sequenced in a study of blood T cell repertoires in COVID-19. Sequenced by immunoSEQ multiplex PCR; TCRdb stores in-frame clones only, minus some. The data contain some 460,000 clones, roughly nine tenths of them singletons. The sequenced sample was PBMCs or T cells enriched from blood (not recorded which). These receptors all come from a woman aged 18-29 years with acute COVID-19.

This clone came up once. The gene calls are TRBV10-3 and TRBJ2-3, with a tentative D call TRBD1 (6 bases). The CDR3 totals 14 residues. From germline, CDR1 is ENHRY and CDR2 SYGVKD. The V end was cut by 0 bases, the J end by 5 bases, with 9 bases between. The CDR3 DNA is TGTGCCATCAGTGAGTCGAAAGGGGGAGATACGCAGTATTTT. Amino acids: CAISESKGGDTQYF.

For the CDR3, the DNA is TGCAACGTCCCCGGTCGGGGGGGTTTGGGTTATGAGCAGTTCTTC. As protein: CNVPGRGGLGYEQFF. The chain has TRBV29-1 and TRBJ2-1, with 8 bases lining up with TRBD2. Germline CDR1 SQVTM, CDR2 ANQGSEA. The CDR3 runs to 15 residues.

This chain links TRBV5-4 with TRBJ2-2; D perhaps matches TRBD1 (5 bases). With 5 bases removed from V and 0 bases from J, the gap between germline ends came to 8 bases. The CDR3 length is 14 residues. CDR1 SGHNT and CDR2 YYREEE come from the germline V gene (reference sequence). The CDR3 bases are TGTGCCAGCAGGCAGGGCGCGAACACCGGGGAGCTGTTTTTT. Residues: CASRQGANTGELFF.

V gene TRBV27 combines with J gene TRBJ2-5; TRBD2 might be the D (5 bases). CDR1 MNHEY and CDR2 SMNVEV come from the germline V gene (reference sequence). Trimming left V 5 bases short and J 0 bases short, with 7 bases between. This CDR3 comprises 13 residues. The CDR3 reads CASSTRNQETQYF. The CDR3 DNA reads as TGTGCCAGCAGTACTAGAAACCAAGAGACCCAGTACTTC.

The chain has TRBV25-1 and TRBJ2-7, with TRBD2 as a possible D gene (7 bases). Germline values: CDR1 MGHDK, CDR2 SYGVNS. V dropped 3 bases and J dropped 7 bases, with 19 bases sitting between them. The CDR3 sequence is 15 residues long. The chain's CDR3 is CASSDISGGLGEQYF. The CDR3 DNA is TGTGCCAGCAGTGACATATCGGGGGGCTTGGGGGAGCAGTACTTC.

The gene calls are TRBV30 and TRBJ2-5; 12 bases agree with TRBD2. Germline CDR1 is GTSNPN and CDR2 is SVGIG (reference sequence). This CDR3 comprises 16 residues. V trimming: 0 bases; J trimming: 7 bases; junction bases outside the gene matches: 9. The CDR3 DNA follows: TGTGCCTGGAGTGTTGATACTAGCGGGAGGATAGGGACCCAGTACTTC. Translating gives CAWSVDTSGRIGTQYF.

V usage is TRBV18 and J usage is TRBJ2-3, with TRBD2 matching 8 bases. Trimming took 2 bases from V and 5 from J; bases not matched to a gene: 6. This CDR3 region has 15 residues. Germline V gene lookup returns CDR1 KGHSH and CDR2 LQKENI. The DNA of the CDR3 is TGTGCCAGCTCACCAACAGGGACTAGTCGAGATACGCAGTATTTT. Translating it yields CASSPTGTSRDTQYF.

This chain joins TRBV25-1 and TRBJ1-2; the D gene is possibly TRBD1 (6 bases). Looked up from germline, CDR1 is MGHDK and CDR2 is SYGVNS. The CDR3 has 15 residues. Between the trimmed V and J ends, which lost 2 bases and 3 bases, there was a span of 13 bases. The CDR3 loop is CASSELAGTYYGYTF. The CDR3, as DNA: TGTGCCAGCAGTGAACTGGCAGGGACATACTATGGCTACACCTTC.

The chain links TRBV7-6 to TRBJ2-1; tentative D call: TRBD2 (6 bases). V gave up 0 bases and J gave up 1 base, with 10 bases separating them. Germline CDR1 SGHVS, CDR2 FNYEAQ. The length of the CDR3 is 16 residues. The CDR3 sequence is CASSLASGRSYNEQFF. The CDR3 coding sequence is TGTGCCAGCAGCTTAGCTAGCGGACGGTCCTACAATGAGCAGTTCTTC.

The V call is TRBV19, the J call TRBJ1-1, with D possibly TRBD1 on 6 matching bases. Trimming removed 7 bases at V and 5 bases at J, with 14 bases between. The CDR3 runs 13 residues. Germline V gene data show CDR1 as LNHDA and CDR2 as SQIVND (reference sequence). The CDR3 coding sequence is TGTGCCAGTACCCCCCAGGGGTTGACTGAAGCTTTCTTT. As protein: CASTPQGLTEAFF.

The chain has TRBV29-1 and TRBJ2-7; D might be TRBD2 (6 bases). V was pared by 1 base and J by 7 bases, with 17 bases between. The CDR3 spans 14 residues. Germline lookup yields CDR1 SQVTM and CDR2 ANQGSEA. CDR3 in DNA: TGCAGCGTTGAAGCGGGACCGGGGGTTGGGGAGCAGTACTTC. Protein product: CSVEAGPGVGEQYF.

V gene TRBV5-8 combines with J gene TRBJ1-1; D gene uncertain. This CDR3 has 14 residues. V was pared by 0 bases and J by 0 bases, with 6 bases between. Germline V gene sequence: CDR1 SGHTS, CDR2 YDEGEE. The CDR3 nucleotides read TGTGCCAGCAGCTTGGCCGCGATGAACACTGAAGCTTTCTTT. This translates into CASSLAAMNTEAFF.

The chain combines TRBV11-2 with TRBJ1-6; D is unresolved. The CDR3 loop spans 13 amino acids. Trimming cost V 0 bases and J 8 bases, with 5 bases left between them. Germline values: CDR1 SGHAT, CDR2 FQNNGV. The CDR3 DNA is TGTGCCAGCAGCTTAGAAACTTATTCACCCCTCCACTTT. Residues: CASSLETYSPLHF. Complete variable domain (other parts from reference TRBV11-2 and TRBJ1-6): EAGVAQSPRYKIIEKRQSVAFWCNPISGHATLYWYQQILGQGPKLLIQFQNNGVVDDSQLPKDRFSAERLKGVDSTLKIQPAKLEDSAVYLCASSLETYSPLHFGNGTRLTVT.

The V call is TRBV18, the J call TRBJ2-2, with 8 nucleotides matching TRBD1. CDR1 is KGHSH, CDR2 LQKENI, per germline. This CDR3 is 14 amino acids long. The junction had 3 bases not matched to a gene; V was cut back by 3 bases and J by 6 bases. The CDR3 loop reads CASSPTTGAGELFF. DNA for the CDR3: TGTGCCAGCTCACCCACGACAGGGGCCGGGGAGCTGTTTTTT.

V usage is TRBV28 and J usage is TRBJ1-2, with TRBD1 as a possible D gene (5 bases). The V gene's germline CDR1 is MDHEN and CDR2 SYDVKM. This CDR3 has 16 residues. Trimming shortened V by 5 bases and J by 4 bases, and 20 bases separated the two germline ends. CDR3 residues: CASSLPLQEETYGYTF. DNA for the CDR3: TGTGCCAGCAGTCTACCTCTACAGGAAGAAACCTATGGCTACACCTTC.

This clone appeared many times. This chain links TRBV29-1 with TRBJ2-7; 10 bases are a match to TRBD1. Germline CDR1 is SQVTM and CDR2 is ANQGSEA. This CDR3 spans 14 amino acids. J was trimmed by 3 bases and V by 7 bases; bases with no gene match: 9. CDR3 region: CSALDRGIGYEQYF. The CDR3 coding sequence is TGCAGCGCCCTGGACAGGGGGATCGGCTACGAGCAGTACTTC.

The V and J genes are TRBV30 and TRBJ1-1, with 7 bases matching TRBD1. The germline V gene has CDR1 GTSNPN and CDR2 SVGIG (reference sequence). The CDR3 is made up of 13 amino acids. The V segment lost 1 base and the J segment 5 bases; nucleotides outside the gene matches: 4. DNA of the CDR3: TGTGCCTGGAGTGGACAGGGAGGAACTGAAGCTTTCTTT. Protein: CAWSGQGGTEAFF.

The V call is TRBV7-9, the J call TRBJ1-2; D unclear. The CDR3 sequence is 14 residues long. Deletions cut 1 base from V and 2 bases from J, with 8 bases between. Germline CDR1 and CDR2: SEHNR and FQNEAQ (reference sequence). Here the CDR3 reads CASSLVEANYGYTF. The CDR3 DNA reads TGTGCCAGCAGCTTAGTTGAGGCCAACTATGGCTACACCTTC.

Only a few counts were recorded for this clone. V gene TRBV19 combines with J gene TRBJ2-7, with 10 bases fitting TRBD2. The CDR3 runs to 16 residues. The germline V gene encodes CDR1 LNHDA and CDR2 SQIVND (reference sequence). The V and J ends lost 4 bases and 0 bases, in that order; junction bases with no gene match: 6. The DNA for the CDR3 is TGTGCCAGTAGTACTTCTAGCGGGGGATACTCCTACGAGCAGTACTTC. Translating gives CASSTSSGGYSYEQYF.

This clone appeared a few times. The chain recombines TRBV29-1 with TRBJ2-3; 10 positions match TRBD2. CDR3 length equals 15 residues. CDR1 is SQVTM and CDR2 is ANQGSEA in the germline V gene. J lost 1 base, V lost 7 bases, and 8 bases had no gene match. CDR3 sequence (DNA): TGCAGCGGCTCTCAGCGGGAGGGGGGCACAGATACGCAGTATTTT. Its translation: CSGSQREGGTDTQYF.

The chain employs TRBV5-1 and TRBJ1-3; D is unresolved. Germline V lookup: CDR1 SGHRS, CDR2 YFSETQ. V was cut by 7 bases and J by 3 bases, with 14 bases left in between. The CDR3 consists of 14 residues. This CDR3 is CASANEHSGNTIYF. The CDR3 DNA sequence: TGCGCCAGCGCGAATGAACACAGTGGAAACACCATATATTTT.

This rearrangement joins TRBV4-3 to TRBJ1-5; tentatively, D is TRBD1 (5 bases). The germline V and J ends were trimmed by 0 bases and 1 base, with 13 bases remaining between them. The V gene's germline CDR1 is LGHNA and CDR2 YSLEER. This CDR3 is built from 17 residues. CDR3 nucleotides: TGCGCCAGCAGCCAAGATCTGGCAGGACAAAGCAATCAGCCCCAGCATTTT. Translating gives CASSQDLAGQSNQPQHF.

The chain recombines TRBV6-6 with TRBJ2-6; TRBD1 might be the D (6 bases). Germline V gene data show CDR1 as MNHNY and CDR2 as SVGAGI (reference sequence). V was clipped by 6 bases and J by 2 bases, with 14 bases between them. CDR3 size: 16 residues. DNA for the CDR3: TGTGCCAGCAGAGAAAAGGGGGTGGCTGGGGCCAACGTCCTGACTTTC. Amino acid sequence: CASREKGVAGANVLTF.

The CDR3 nucleotides are TGCGCCAGCAGCTTTCGCGATGAGCAGTTCTTC. As protein: CASSFRDEQFF. This chain links TRBV5-1 with TRBJ2-1; D gene uncertain. The CDR3 has 11 residues. Trimming pared 2 bases from V and 8 bases from J, leaving 5 bases between. Germline V lookup: CDR1 SGHRS, CDR2 YFSETQ.

The genes are TRBV10-3 and TRBJ1-2; D is ambiguous. Germline V gives CDR1 ENHRY, CDR2 SYGVKD. The CDR3 is made up of 16 amino acids. V was pared by 2 bases and J by 8 bases, with 21 bases between. This CDR3 is CAISETTLGRSGGYTF. The DNA of the CDR3 is TGTGCCATCAGTGAGACAACTCTCGGAAGGTCAGGCGGCTACACCTTC.